The present TCR beta chain was sequenced within a study of T cell repertoires in cytomegalovirus infection. Background on the study: Both CMV infection and a matching HLA type were indicated by public TCR beta signatures.

TCRdb ran MiXCR on the reads and lists one entry per CDR3 protein. Altogether a few hundred thousand distinct CDR3 sequences are present, around 15% being singletons, with the ten largest covering 7% to 9.5%. This CDR3 contains 14 residues. Trimming cost V 3 bases and J 4 bases, with 10 bases left between them. Germline V lookup: CDR1 LGHNT, CDR2 FRNRAP. The genes are TRBV12-5 and TRBJ2-1, with D possibly TRBD1 on 6 matching bases. The sequence derives from a human donor in good health (CMV status not recorded). Some clones in this sample may be carry-over from other donors' samples. The material sequenced was PBMCs. The CDR3 spells CASGFDRKYNEQFF. The CDR3 nucleotides are TGTGCTAGTGGTTTCGACAGGAAATACAATGAGCAGTTCTTC. Drawing the rest from reference TRBV12-5 and TRBJ2-1, the complete variable domain is DARVTQTPRHKVTEMGQEVTMRCQPILGHNTVFWYRQTMMQGLELLAYFRNRAPLDDSGMPKDRFSAEMPDATLATLKIQPSEPRDSAVYFCASGFDRKYNEQFFGPGTRLTVL.